These 19 T cell receptor beta chains were sequenced from one sample in a study of T cell responses to AZD1222 COVID-19 vaccine. Produced via immunoSEQ multiplex PCR; TCRdb's table is partial and in-frame only. The table includes about 48,000 clones, about 88% detected once. Sequenced here: peripheral blood, sampled 28 days after the second AZD1222 dose. These receptors came from an adult who received the AZD1222 COVID-19 vaccine.

This clone was counted a single time. J is TRBJ2-1 and V is TRBV27; 15 nucleotides match TRBD2. The CDR3 covers 19 residues. With V trimmed by 0 bases and J by 7 bases, 10 bases remained unmatched. Germline CDR1 and CDR2: MNHEY and SMNVEV (reference sequence). The CDR3 loop reads CASSLSGEPGLAGGNEQFF. The CDR3 coding sequence is TGTGCCAGCAGTTTATCGGGGGAACCGGGACTAGCGGGAGGTAATGAGCAGTTCTTC.

The rearrangement links TRBV21-1 to TRBJ1-1. TRBV21-1 is flagged as a pseudogene. The CDR3 runs to 15 residues. The CDR3 coding sequence is TGTGCCAGCAGCAAAGAGAACCGGCTGAACACTGAAGCTTTCTTT. It codes for CASSKENRLNTEAFF.

This chain links TRBV6-5 with TRBJ1-4; a weak D match, TRBD1 (5 bases). CDR1 is MNHEY and CDR2 is SVGAGI in the germline V gene. Between the trimmed V and J ends, which lost 6 bases and 3 bases, there was a span of 8 bases. This CDR3 is built from 13 residues. The CDR3 here is CASSGGSNEKLFF. The CDR3, as DNA: TGTGCCAGCAGCGGGGGGTCTAATGAAAAACTGTTTTTT.

This clone was detected only once. The chain joins TRBV28 to TRBJ1-2, with D possibly TRBD1 on 5 matching bases. Germline CDR1 is MDHEN and CDR2 is SYDVKM. Trimming pared 6 bases from V and 3 bases from J, leaving 11 bases between. The CDR3 is 13 amino acids. For the CDR3, the DNA is TGTGCCAGCAGGCGACAGAGCTACTATGGCTACACCTTC. It codes for CASRRQSYYGYTF.

The chain couples TRBV5-4 to TRBJ2-5; 11 positions agree with TRBD2. This CDR3 contains 14 residues. The germline CDR1 and CDR2 sequences are SGHNT and YYREEE (reference sequence). V shed 6 bases and J 5 bases; nucleotides not matched to a gene: 6. The CDR3 spells CASTLAGGHETQYF. The CDR3, as DNA: TGTGCCAGCACCTTAGCGGGAGGGCACGAGACCCAGTACTTC.

This clone was counted between two and nine times. The chain employs TRBV3-1 (or the pseudogene TRBV3-2) and TRBJ2-7, with 10 nucleotides matching TRBD1. The CDR3 has 15 residues. V dropped 0 bases and J dropped 4; count of bases not matched to a gene: 3. CDR1 is LGHDT and CDR2 is YNNKEL in the germline V gene (reference sequence). The CDR3 nucleotides read TGTGCCAGCAGCCAAGATGGGACAGGGGTTTACGAGCAGTACTTC. It is translated as CASSQDGTGVYEQYF.

This chain joins TRBV2 and TRBJ1-4; 9 positions match TRBD1. Looked up from germline, CDR1 is SNHLY and CDR2 is FYNNEI. After removal of 5 bases from V and 8 bases from J, the junction contained 6 bases not matched to a gene. This CDR3 has 14 residues. CDR3 sequence: CASSSGTGSEKLFF. DNA of the CDR3: TGTGCCAGCAGTTCCGGGACAGGGAGCGAAAAACTGTTTTTT. The full variable domain, rest sourced from reference TRBV2 and TRBJ1-4, is EPEVTQTPSHQVTQMGQEVILRCVPISNHLYFYWYRQILGQKVEFLVSFYNNEISEKSEIFDDQFSVERPDGSNFTLKIRSTKLEDSAMYFCASSSGTGSEKLFFGSGTQLSVL.

The rearrangement uses TRBV6-1 and TRBJ2-1; perhaps TRBD1 as D (7 bases). The CDR3 has 16 residues. Per germline, CDR1 MNHNS and CDR2 SASEGT. Deletions cut 0 bases from V and 16 bases from J, with 25 bases between. The CDR3 loop reads CASSEAVTGWSGTPFF. In DNA form, the CDR3 reads TGTGCCAGCAGTGAAGCGGTGACAGGGTGGTCCGGGACTCCCTTCTTC.

The chain carries TRBV11-3 and TRBJ2-7, with a possible D match to TRBD2 (7 bases). Germline CDR1 is SGHNT and CDR2 is YENEEA. The CDR3 is 15 residues long. V was pared by 1 base and J by 3 bases, with 13 bases between. The CDR3 region is CASSLGAGADYEQYF. DNA for the CDR3: TGTGCCAGCAGCTTAGGGGCGGGGGCCGACTACGAGCAGTACTTC. The entire variable domain, with the rest obtained from reference TRBV11-3 and TRBJ2-7, is as follows: EAGVVQSPRYKIIEKKQPVAFWCNPISGHNTLYWYLQNLGQGPELLIRYENEEAVDDSQLPKDRFSAERLKGVDSTLKIQPAELGDSAVYLCASSLGAGADYEQYFGPGTRLTVT.

The chain joins TRBV6-1 to TRBJ1-6, with D possibly matching TRBD1 (5 bases). The germline V gene has CDR1 MNHNS and CDR2 SASEGT. CDR3 size: 15 residues. V lost 2 bases, J lost 12 bases, and 17 bases lay in between. The CDR3 DNA follows: TGTGCCAGCAGTGAACTGCAGGGTGGCCCTTTACCCCTCCACTTT. This encodes CASSELQGGPLPLHF.

The gene calls are TRBV19 and TRBJ2-3, with TRBD2 matching 8 bases. Germline trimming cut 5 bases from V and 6 bases from J; bases unmatched to any gene: 4. This CDR3 spans 13 amino acids. In germline, CDR1 is LNHDA, CDR2 SQIVND (reference sequence). The CDR3 sequence: CASSQAGGDTQYF. The CDR3 bases are TGTGCCAGTAGTCAGGCGGGAGGCGATACGCAGTATTTT.

The CDR3 DNA reads as TGTGCCAGCAGCCAAGATTTTGGCGGGGACTATGGCTACACCTTC. This codes for CASSQDFGGDYGYTF. V gene TRBV3-1 (or the pseudogene TRBV3-2) combines with J gene TRBJ1-2; D unresolved. The CDR3 has 15 amino acids. Trimming pared 0 bases from V and 3 bases from J, leaving 11 bases between. Germline V gene sequence: CDR1 LGHDT, CDR2 YNNKEL (reference sequence).

Written as DNA, the CDR3 is TGTGCCAGCAGCTCCAGCGGGGGGGGGTACCAAGAGACCCAGTACTTC. As protein: CASSSSGGGYQETQYF. The rearrangement joins TRBV27 to TRBJ2-5, with 10 bases identical to TRBD2. Germline assignment: CDR1 MNHEY and CDR2 SMNVEV (reference sequence). V lost 6 bases and J lost 0; bases outside the gene matches: 7. CDR3 size: 16 residues.

This clone was seen just once. The chain has TRBV5-4 and TRBJ1-2, with a tentative D call TRBD1 (5 bases). Deletions cut 0 bases from V and 8 bases from J, with 11 bases between. The CDR3 is 13 residues long. Germline lookup yields CDR1 SGHNT and CDR2 YYREEE (reference sequence). The chain's CDR3 is CASSLEGRYGYTF. As DNA, the CDR3 is TGTGCCAGCAGCTTGGAGGGACGGTACGGCTACACCTTC.

The rearrangement uses TRBV6-2 or TRBV6-3 and TRBJ1-2; a weak D match, TRBD1 (6 bases). Germline CDR1 reads MNHEY; CDR2 reads SVGEGT. Trimming cost V 4 bases and J 3 bases, with 9 bases left between them. CDR3 length: 13 residues. CDR3 nucleotide sequence: TGTGCCAGCAGTTCGGACAGCCACTATGGCTACACCTTC. It specifies CASSSDSHYGYTF.

The chain carries TRBV6-5 and TRBJ1-4; 8 nucleotides align to TRBD1. CDR3 length: 16 residues. The germline CDR1 and CDR2 sequences are MNHEY and SVGAGI. With V trimmed by 2 bases and J by 7 bases, 9 bases remained unmatched. The CDR3 nucleotides are TGTGCCAGCAGTTACGCTTGGGACAGGTGGCTTGAAAAACTGTTTTTT. Amino acids: CASSYAWDRWLEKLFF.

V is TRBV4-2 and J is TRBJ2-1; 15 nucleotides line up with TRBD2. V shed 4 bases and J 9 bases; nucleotides not matched to a gene: 1. The V gene's germline CDR1 is LGHNA and CDR2 YNFKEQ. CDR3 size: 14 residues. The CDR3 sequence: CASSRTSGGGEQFF. The CDR3 nucleotides read TGTGCCAGCAGCCGGACTAGCGGGGGGGGTGAGCAGTTCTTC.

This chain links TRBV19 with TRBJ2-7, with 10 bases lining up with TRBD2. The CDR3 has 15 residues. Germline assignment: CDR1 LNHDA and CDR2 SQIVND (reference sequence). Trimming at V came to 6 bases and at J to 2 bases, leaving 7 bases not matched to a gene. The CDR3 spells CASRISGGRAYEQYF. CDR3 DNA: TGTGCCAGTAGGATTAGCGGGGGGCGGGCCTACGAGCAGTACTTC.

The rearrangement uses TRBV5-5 and TRBJ2-3; no clear D. V lost 3 bases, J lost 0 bases, and 11 bases lay in between. The CDR3 extends over 15 amino acids. Germline V gene lookup returns CDR1 SGHKS and CDR2 YYEKEE (reference sequence). Here the CDR3 reads CASSYLTGSTDTQYF. DNA for the CDR3: TGTGCCAGCAGCTACTTGACGGGTAGCACAGATACGCAGTATTTT.